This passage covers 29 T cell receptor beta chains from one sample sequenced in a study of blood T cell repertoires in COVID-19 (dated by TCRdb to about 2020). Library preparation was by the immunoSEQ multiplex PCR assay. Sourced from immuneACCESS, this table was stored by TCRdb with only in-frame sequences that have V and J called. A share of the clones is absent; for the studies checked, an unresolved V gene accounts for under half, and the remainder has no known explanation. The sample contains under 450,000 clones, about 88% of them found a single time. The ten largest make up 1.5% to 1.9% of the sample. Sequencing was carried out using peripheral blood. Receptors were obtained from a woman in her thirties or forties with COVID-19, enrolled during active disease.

The CDR3 here is CASSAQTGKYDEKLFF. The CDR3 DNA sequence: TGTGCCAGCAGTGCACAGACAGGGAAGTACGATGAAAAACTGTTTTTT. V gene TRBV6-1 combines with J gene TRBJ1-4, with 7 bases that match TRBD1. In germline, CDR1 is MNHNS, CDR2 SASEGT. V shed 4 bases and J 6 bases; nucleotides not matched to a gene: 11. The CDR3 is 16 amino acids.

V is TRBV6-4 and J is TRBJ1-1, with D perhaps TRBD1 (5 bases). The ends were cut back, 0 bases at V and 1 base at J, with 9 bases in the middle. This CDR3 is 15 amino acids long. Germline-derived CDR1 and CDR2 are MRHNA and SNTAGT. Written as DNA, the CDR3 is TGTGCCAGCAGTGACTCTTTCGGGGGGAACACTGAAGCTTTCTTT. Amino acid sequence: CASSDSFGGNTEAFF.

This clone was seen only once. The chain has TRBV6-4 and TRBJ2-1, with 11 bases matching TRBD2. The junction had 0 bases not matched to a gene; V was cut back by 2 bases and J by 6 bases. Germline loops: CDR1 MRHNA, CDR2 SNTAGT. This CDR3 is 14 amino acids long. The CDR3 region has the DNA TGTGCCAGCAGTGACGGGACTAGCGGCAATGAGCAGTTCTTC. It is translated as CASSDGTSGNEQFF.

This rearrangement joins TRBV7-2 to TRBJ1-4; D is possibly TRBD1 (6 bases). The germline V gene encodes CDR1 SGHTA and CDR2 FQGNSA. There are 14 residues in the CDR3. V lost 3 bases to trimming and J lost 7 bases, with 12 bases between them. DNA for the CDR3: TGTGCCAGCAGCTTTAGGGGGGGAACTGAAAAACTGTTTTTT. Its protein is CASSFRGGTEKLFF.

Here the CDR3 DNA reads TGTGCCAGTAGTATAGTAGGGGGCGAGAGGACCTATAATTCACCCCTCCACTTT. Protein product: CASSIVGGERTYNSPLHF. The V and J genes are TRBV19 and TRBJ1-6, with 7 positions matching TRBD1. The trim removed 1 base at V and 2 bases at J, leaving 8 bases unmatched. From germline, CDR1 is LNHDA and CDR2 SQIVND (reference sequence). The CDR3 contains 18 residues.

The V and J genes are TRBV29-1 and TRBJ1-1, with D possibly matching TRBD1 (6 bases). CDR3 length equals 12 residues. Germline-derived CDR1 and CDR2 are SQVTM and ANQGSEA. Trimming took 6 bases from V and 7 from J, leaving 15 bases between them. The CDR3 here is CSVGQPPGEAFF. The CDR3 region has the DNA TGCAGCGTAGGACAGCCTCCGGGTGAAGCTTTCTTT.

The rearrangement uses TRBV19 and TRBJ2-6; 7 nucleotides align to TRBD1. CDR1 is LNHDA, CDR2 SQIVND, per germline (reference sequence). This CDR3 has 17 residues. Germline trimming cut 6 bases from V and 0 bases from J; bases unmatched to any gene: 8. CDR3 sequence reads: CASRVQGSISGANVLTF. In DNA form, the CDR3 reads TGTGCCAGTAGAGTACAGGGGTCAATCTCTGGGGCCAACGTCCTGACTTTC.

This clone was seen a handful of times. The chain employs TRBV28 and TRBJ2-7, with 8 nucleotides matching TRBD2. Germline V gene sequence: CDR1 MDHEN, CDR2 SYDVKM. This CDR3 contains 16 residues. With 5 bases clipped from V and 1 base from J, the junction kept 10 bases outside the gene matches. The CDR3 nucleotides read TGTGCCAGCAGTCTCAAGGGTCTAGCGGGTTCCTACGAGCAGTACTTC. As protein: CASSLKGLAGSYEQYF.

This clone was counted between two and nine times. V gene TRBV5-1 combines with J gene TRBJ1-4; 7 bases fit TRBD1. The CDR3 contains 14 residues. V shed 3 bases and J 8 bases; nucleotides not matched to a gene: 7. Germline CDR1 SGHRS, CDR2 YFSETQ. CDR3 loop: CASSSQGFKEKLFF. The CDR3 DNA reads TGCGCCAGCAGCTCACAGGGGTTTAAGGAAAAACTGTTTTTT.

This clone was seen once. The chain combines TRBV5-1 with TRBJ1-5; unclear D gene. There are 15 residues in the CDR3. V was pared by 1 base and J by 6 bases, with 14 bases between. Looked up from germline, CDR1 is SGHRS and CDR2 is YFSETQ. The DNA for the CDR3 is TGCGCCAGCAGCTTGCCCCGGGGAATTTCTCAGCCCCAGCATTTT. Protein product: CASSLPRGISQPQHF.

As DNA, the CDR3 is TGTGCCAGCAGCCCCAAGGGGGCGCTGAGGCATGGCTACACCTTC. Translation gives CASSPKGALRHGYTF. J is TRBJ1-2 and V is TRBV28, with 7 bases aligning to TRBD1. In germline, CDR1 is MDHEN, CDR2 SYDVKM. The V segment lost 6 bases and the J segment 6 bases; nucleotides outside the gene matches: 13. The CDR3 runs to 15 residues.

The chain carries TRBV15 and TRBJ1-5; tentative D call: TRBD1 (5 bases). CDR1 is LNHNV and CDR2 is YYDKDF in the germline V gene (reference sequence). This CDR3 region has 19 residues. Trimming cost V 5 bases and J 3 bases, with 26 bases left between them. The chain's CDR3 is CATSGPPRGVGEFNQPQHF. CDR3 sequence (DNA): TGTGCCACCAGCGGCCCCCCGCGGGGGGTTGGAGAGTTCAATCAGCCCCAGCATTTT.

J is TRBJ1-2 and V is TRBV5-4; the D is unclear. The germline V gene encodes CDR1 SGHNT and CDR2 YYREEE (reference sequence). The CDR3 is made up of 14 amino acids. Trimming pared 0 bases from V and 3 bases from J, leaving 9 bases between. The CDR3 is CASSLEQSDYGYTF. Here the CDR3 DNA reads TGTGCCAGCAGCTTGGAACAGTCGGACTATGGCTACACCTTC.

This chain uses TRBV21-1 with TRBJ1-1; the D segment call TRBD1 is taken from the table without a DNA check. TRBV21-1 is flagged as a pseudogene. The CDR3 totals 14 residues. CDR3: CASSPRTENTEAFF. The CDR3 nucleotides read TGTGCCAGCAGCCCCCGGACAGAGAACACTGAAGCTTTCTTT.

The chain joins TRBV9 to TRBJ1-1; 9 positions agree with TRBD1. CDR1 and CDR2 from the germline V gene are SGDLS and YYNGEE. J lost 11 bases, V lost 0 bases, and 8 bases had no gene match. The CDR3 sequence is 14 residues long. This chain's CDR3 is CASSVGSDRGVAFF. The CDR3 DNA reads TGTGCCAGCAGCGTAGGGTCGGACAGGGGTGTTGCTTTCTTT. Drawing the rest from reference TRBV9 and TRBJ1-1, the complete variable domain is DSGVTQTPKHLITATGQRVTLRCSPRSGDLSVYWYQQSLDQGLQFLIQYYNGEERAKGNILERFSAQQFPDLHSELNLSSLELGDSALYFCASSVGSDRGVAFFGQGTRLTVV.

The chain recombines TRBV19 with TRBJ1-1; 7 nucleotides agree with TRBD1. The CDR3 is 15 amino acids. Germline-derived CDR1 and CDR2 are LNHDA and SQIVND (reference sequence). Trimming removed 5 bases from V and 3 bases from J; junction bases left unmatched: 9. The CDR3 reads CASSVTGMADTEAFF. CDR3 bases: TGTGCCAGTAGTGTGACAGGGATGGCCGACACTGAAGCTTTCTTT. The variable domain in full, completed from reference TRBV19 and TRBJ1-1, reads DGGITQSPKYLFRKEGQNVTLSCEQNLNHDAMYWYRQDPGQGLRLIYYSQIVNDFQKGDIAEGYSVSREKKESFPLTVTSAQKNPTAFYLCASSVTGMADTEAFFGQGTRLTVV.

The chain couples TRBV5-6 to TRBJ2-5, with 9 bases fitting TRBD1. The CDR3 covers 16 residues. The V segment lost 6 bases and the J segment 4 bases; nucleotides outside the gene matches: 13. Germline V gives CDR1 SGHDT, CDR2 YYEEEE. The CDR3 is CASTLTVGQGGETQYF. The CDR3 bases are TGTGCCAGCACCCTCACCGTGGGACAGGGTGGAGAGACCCAGTACTTC.

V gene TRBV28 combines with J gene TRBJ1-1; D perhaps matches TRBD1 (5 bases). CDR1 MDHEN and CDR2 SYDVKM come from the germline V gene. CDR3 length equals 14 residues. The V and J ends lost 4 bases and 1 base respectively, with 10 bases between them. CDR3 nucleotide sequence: TGTGCCAGCAGTTCAGGGAGGAAGAACACTGAAGCTTTCTTT. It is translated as CASSSGRKNTEAFF.

CDR3 sequence: CASSLTLAAPYNEQFF. The CDR3 bases are TGTGCCAGCAGCTTAACCCTAGCGGCCCCCTACAATGAGCAGTTCTTC. The genes are TRBV7-2 and TRBJ2-1, with 7 bases aligning to TRBD2. Germline CDR1 is SGHTA and CDR2 is FQGNSA. Unmatched junction bases numbered 6, after V lost 2 bases and J lost 2 bases. This CDR3 is 16 amino acids long.

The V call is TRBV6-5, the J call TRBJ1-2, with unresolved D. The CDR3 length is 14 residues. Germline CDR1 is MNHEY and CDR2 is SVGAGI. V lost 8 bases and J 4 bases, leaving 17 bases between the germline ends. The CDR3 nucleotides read TGTGCCAGCGGACGGACTCTTAACCTCTATGGCTACACCTTC. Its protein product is CASGRTLNLYGYTF.

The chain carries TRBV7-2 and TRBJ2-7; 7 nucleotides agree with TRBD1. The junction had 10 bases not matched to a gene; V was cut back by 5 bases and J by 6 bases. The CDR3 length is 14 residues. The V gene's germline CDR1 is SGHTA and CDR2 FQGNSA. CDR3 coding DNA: TGTGCCAGCAGCCTGGGACAGACCTGGGGCGAGCAGTACTTC. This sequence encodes CASSLGQTWGEQYF.

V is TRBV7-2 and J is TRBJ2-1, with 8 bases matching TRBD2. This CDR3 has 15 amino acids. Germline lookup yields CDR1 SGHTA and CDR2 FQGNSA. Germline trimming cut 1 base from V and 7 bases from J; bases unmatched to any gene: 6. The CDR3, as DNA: TGTGCCAGCAGCTTAGTAGGGACTAGTGGGAATGAGCAGTTCTTC. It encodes CASSLVGTSGNEQFF.

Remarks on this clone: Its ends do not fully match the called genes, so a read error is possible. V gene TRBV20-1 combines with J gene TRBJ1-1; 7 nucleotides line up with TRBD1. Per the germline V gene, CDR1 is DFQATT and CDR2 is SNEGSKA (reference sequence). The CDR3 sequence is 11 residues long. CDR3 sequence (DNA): TGCAGTACTAGGGGTCCCAGGGGGGCTTTCTTT. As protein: CSTRGPRGAFF.

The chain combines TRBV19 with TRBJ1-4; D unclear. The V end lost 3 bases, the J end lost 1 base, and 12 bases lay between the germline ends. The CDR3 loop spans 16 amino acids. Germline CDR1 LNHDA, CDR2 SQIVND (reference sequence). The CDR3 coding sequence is TGTGCCAGTAGTATGTTGGGGAGCGAAACTAATGAAAAACTGTTTTTT. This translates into CASSMLGSETNEKLFF. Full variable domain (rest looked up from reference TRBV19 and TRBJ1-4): DGGITQSPKYLFRKEGQNVTLSCEQNLNHDAMYWYRQDPGQGLRLIYYSQIVNDFQKGDIAEGYSVSREKKESFPLTVTSAQKNPTAFYLCASSMLGSETNEKLFFGSGTQLSVL.

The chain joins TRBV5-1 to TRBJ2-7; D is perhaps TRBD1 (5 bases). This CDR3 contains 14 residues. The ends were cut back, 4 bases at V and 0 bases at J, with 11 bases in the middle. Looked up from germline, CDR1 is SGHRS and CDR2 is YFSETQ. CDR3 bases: TGCGCCAGCAGCATCCGACAGACCTCCTACGAGCAGTACTTC. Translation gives CASSIRQTSYEQYF.

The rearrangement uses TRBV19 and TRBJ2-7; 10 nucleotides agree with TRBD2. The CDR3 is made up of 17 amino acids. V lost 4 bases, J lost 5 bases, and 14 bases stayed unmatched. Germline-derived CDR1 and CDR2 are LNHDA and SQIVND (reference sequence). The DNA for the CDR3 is TGTGCCAGTAGTAGAAGTCCTTCTAGCGGGAGTTCCCACGAGCAGTACTTC. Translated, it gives CASSRSPSSGSSHEQYF.

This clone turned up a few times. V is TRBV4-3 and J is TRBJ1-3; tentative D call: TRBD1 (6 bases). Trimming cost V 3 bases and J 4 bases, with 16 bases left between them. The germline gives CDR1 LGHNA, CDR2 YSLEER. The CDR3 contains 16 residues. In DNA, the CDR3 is TGCGCCAGCAGCCAGAACAGGGTTTTCTCCGGAAACACCATATATTTT. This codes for CASSQNRVFSGNTIYF.

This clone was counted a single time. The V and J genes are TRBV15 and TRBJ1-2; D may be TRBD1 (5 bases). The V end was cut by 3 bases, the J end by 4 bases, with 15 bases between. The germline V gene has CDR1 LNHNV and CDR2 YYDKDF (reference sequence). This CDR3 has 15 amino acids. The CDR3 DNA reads TGTGCCACCAGCAGCCCAGACAGACCTCTCTATGGCTACACCTTC. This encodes CATSSPDRPLYGYTF.

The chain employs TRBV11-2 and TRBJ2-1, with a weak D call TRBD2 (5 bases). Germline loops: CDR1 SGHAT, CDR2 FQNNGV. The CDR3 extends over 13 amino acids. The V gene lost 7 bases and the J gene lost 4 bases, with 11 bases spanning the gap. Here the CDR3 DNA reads TGTGCCAGCAAAAGACTAATATACAATGAGCAGTTCTTC. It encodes CASKRLIYNEQFF.